Each of the 21 T cell receptor beta chains below was sequenced from the same sample in a study of blood T cell repertoires in COVID-19. This table comes from immunoSEQ multiplex PCR, and its TCRdb copy is limited to in-frame clones, with some not included. The sample lists roughly 700,000 clones, 75% to 90% occurring once. The sequenced sample consisted of peripheral blood. The receptors were gathered from a woman between 18 and 29 years old with acute or convalescent COVID-19.

Comment on this clone: Other DNA sequences in the same sample also yield this CDR3. V and J are TRBV6-5 and TRBJ1-6; 7 nucleotides align to TRBD1. Looked up from germline, CDR1 is MNHEY and CDR2 is SVGAGI. V shed 2 bases and J 7 bases; nucleotides not matched to a gene: 2. The CDR3 extends over 14 amino acids. The CDR3 DNA reads as TGTGCCAGCAGTTACAACAGGGGAAATTCACCCCTCCACTTT. This translates into CASSYNRGNSPLHF.

The V gene is TRBV5-8, the J gene TRBJ1-5, with TRBD1 matching 7 bases. CDR3 length: 15 residues. V shed 4 bases, J shed 0 bases, and the junction held 4 bases outside the gene matches. The germline gives CDR1 SGHTS, CDR2 YDEGEE. Here the CDR3 DNA reads TGTGCCAGCAGCGACAGGGAATTTAGCAATCAGCCCCAGCATTTT. It translates to CASSDREFSNQPQHF. Complete variable domain (other parts from reference TRBV5-8 and TRBJ1-5): EAGVTQSPTHLIKTRGQQATLRCSPISGHTSVYWYQQALGLGLQFLLWYDEGEERNRGNFPPRFSGRQFPNYSSELNVNALELEDSALYLCASSDREFSNQPQHFGDGTRLSIL.

This clone was observed a single time. The rearrangement joins TRBV9 to TRBJ1-1; TRBD1 might be the D (5 bases). Trimming removed 3 bases at V and 0 bases at J, with 12 bases between. The length of the CDR3 is 15 residues. Per the germline V gene, CDR1 is SGDLS and CDR2 is YYNGEE. In DNA, the CDR3 is TGTGCCAGCAGCGGCGGGACGAGGATGAACACTGAAGCTTTCTTT. Translated: CASSGGTRMNTEAFF.

This chain uses TRBV30 with TRBJ2-7, with D tentatively TRBD2 (6 bases). CDR1 is GTSNPN and CDR2 is SVGIG in the germline V gene (reference sequence). V lost 0 bases and J 3 bases, leaving 15 bases between the germline ends. This CDR3 comprises 15 residues. CDR3 sequence reads: CAWSVYASANYEQYF. The CDR3 DNA reads TGTGCCTGGAGTGTATATGCTAGCGCCAACTACGAGCAGTACTTC. The full variable domain, rest sourced from reference TRBV30 and TRBJ2-7, is SQTIHQWPATLVQPVGSPLSLECTVEGTSNPNLYWYRQAAGRGLQLLFYSVGIGQISSEVPQNLSASRPQDRQFILSSKKLLLSDSGFYLCAWSVYASANYEQYFGPGTRLTVT.

The V call is TRBV7-3, the J call TRBJ2-2; D uncertain. V dropped 3 bases and J dropped 1 base, with 15 bases sitting between them. Germline CDR1 reads SGHTA; CDR2 reads FQGTGA. This CDR3 spans 17 amino acids. In DNA, the CDR3 is TGTGCCAGCAGCTTGACCCCCGGCCGGAGGAACACCGGGGAGCTGTTTTTT. Its translation is CASSLTPGRRNTGELFF.

This clone was seen only a few times. The chain is built from TRBV3-1 (or the pseudogene TRBV3-2) and TRBJ1-6; D is possibly TRBD1 (5 bases). Germline lookup yields CDR1 LGHDT and CDR2 YNNKEL (reference sequence). Deletions cut 1 base from V and 7 bases from J, with 17 bases between. This CDR3 comprises 17 residues. The CDR3 sequence is CASSQVTSAGQNSPLHF. The CDR3 nucleotides read TGTGCCAGCAGCCAAGTGACCTCGGCGGGGCAGAATTCACCCCTCCACTTT.

CDR3 DNA sequence: TGTGCCAGCAGCCCAGTTTACCAAGAGACCCAGTACTTC. This gives the protein CASSPVYQETQYF. V and J are TRBV7-9 and TRBJ2-5; D uncertain. CDR1 SEHNR and CDR2 FQNEAQ come from the germline V gene (reference sequence). Trimming removed 5 bases at V and 0 bases at J, with 7 bases between. The CDR3 contains 13 residues.

The rearrangement uses TRBV19 and TRBJ2-2; D is possibly TRBD2 (5 bases). Germline assignment: CDR1 LNHDA and CDR2 SQIVND (reference sequence). The CDR3 extends over 15 amino acids. The V end lost 1 base, the J end lost 1 base, and 7 bases lay between the germline ends. The CDR3 sequence is CASSIVRGNTGELFF. The CDR3 region has the DNA TGTGCCAGTAGTATAGTACGGGGGAACACCGGGGAGCTGTTTTTT.

The genes are TRBV4-3 and TRBJ1-1; D call uncertain. This CDR3 contains 14 residues. V lost 1 base and J 1 base, leaving 7 bases between the germline ends. The V gene's germline CDR1 is LGHNA and CDR2 YSLEER. CDR3 protein: CASSQGTENTEAFF. CDR3 bases: TGCGCCAGCAGCCAAGGTACAGAGAACACTGAAGCTTTCTTT.

The CDR3 is CATSDDRRNQPQHF. The CDR3 DNA sequence: TGTGCCACCAGTGACGACAGACGCAATCAGCCCCAGCATTTT. The chain employs TRBV24-1 and TRBJ1-5; D is perhaps TRBD1 (5 bases). The CDR3 runs 14 residues. V lost 4 bases and J 2 bases, leaving 8 bases between the germline ends. CDR1 is KGHDR, CDR2 SFDVKD, per germline.

The chain is built from TRBV9 and TRBJ2-1; 7 bases match TRBD2. Germline assignment: CDR1 SGDLS and CDR2 YYNGEE. This CDR3 is built from 16 residues. Trimming at V came to 0 bases and at J to 9 bases, leaving 12 bases not matched to a gene. CDR3 amino acids: CASSVGVGEGLSEQFF. Written as DNA, the CDR3 is TGTGCCAGCAGCGTAGGAGTCGGGGAGGGGTTAAGTGAGCAGTTCTTC.

This clone was found once. The rearrangement uses TRBV30 and TRBJ2-3; no reliable D call. The CDR3 consists of 16 residues. Germline lookup yields CDR1 GTSNPN and CDR2 SVGIG (reference sequence). Between the trimmed V and J ends, which lost 3 bases and 4 bases, there was a span of 20 bases. CDR3 DNA: TGTGCCTGGAGAGGAATCCAGGCCCGGATTCCAGATACGCAGTATTTT. Translated, it gives CAWRGIQARIPDTQYF.

The chain employs TRBV29-1 and TRBJ2-7; the match to TRBD1 covers 7 bases. CDR3 length: 17 amino acids. Germline loops: CDR1 SQVTM, CDR2 ANQGSEA. With 7 bases clipped from V and 1 base from J, the junction kept 19 bases outside the gene matches. The CDR3 nucleotides are TGCAGCGCGGGTCGGACAGGAAAAACGAAGGGGTCCTACGAGCAGTACTTC. Translation: CSAGRTGKTKGSYEQYF.

The chain employs TRBV11-2 and TRBJ2-2, with D possibly matching TRBD2 (7 bases). Trimming removed 3 bases at V and 4 bases at J, with 15 bases between. The CDR3 loop spans 16 amino acids. CDR1 is SGHAT, CDR2 FQNNGV, per germline. The CDR3 here is CASSLWRGGRTGELFF. In DNA form, the CDR3 reads TGTGCCAGCAGCTTGTGGAGGGGGGGCCGCACCGGGGAGCTGTTTTTT. The full variable domain, in which reference TRBV11-2 and TRBJ2-2 provide the parts outside the CDR3, is EAGVAQSPRYKIIEKRQSVAFWCNPISGHATLYWYQQILGQGPKLLIQFQNNGVVDDSQLPKDRFSAERLKGVDSTLKIQPAKLEDSAVYLCASSLWRGGRTGELFFGEGSRLTVL.

J is TRBJ1-2 and V is TRBV25-1, with 9 bases fitting TRBD1. The CDR3 contains 15 residues. V trimming: 3 bases; J trimming: 8 bases; junction bases outside the gene matches: 10. Germline V CDR1 and CDR2: MGHDK, SYGVNS. CDR3 bases: TGTGCCAGCAGTGACCCCCGACAGGGGGTAGTCGGCTACACCTTC. As protein: CASSDPRQGVVGYTF.

The chain carries TRBV24-1 and TRBJ1-5, with D possibly being TRBD1 (5 bases). V was pared by 6 bases and J by 8 bases, with 10 bases between. The germline gives CDR1 KGHDR, CDR2 SFDVKD. The CDR3 is 12 residues long. CDR3 nucleotide sequence: TGTGCCACCAGTCACACGGGGGAGCCCCAGCATTTT. Its translation: CATSHTGEPQHF.

The V and J genes are TRBV9 and TRBJ2-1, with 7 nucleotides matching TRBD2. V lost 4 bases to trimming and J lost 5 bases; unmatched junction nucleotides: 6. Germline V gives CDR1 SGDLS, CDR2 YYNGEE. This CDR3 spans 14 amino acids. The CDR3 DNA follows: TGTGCCAGCAGCTCCTGGACTAGGGACAATGAGCAGTTCTTC. Amino acid sequence: CASSSWTRDNEQFF.

The CDR3 loop reads CATSAVEGQPQHF. In DNA form, the CDR3 reads TGTGCCACCAGTGCGGTCGAGGGTCAGCCCCAGCATTTT. V gene TRBV24-1 combines with J gene TRBJ1-5; D ambiguous. The length of the CDR3 is 13 residues. Germline CDR1 reads KGHDR; CDR2 reads SFDVKD. Trimming pared 5 bases from V and 6 bases from J, leaving 10 bases between.

The V gene is TRBV2, the J gene TRBJ1-4, with D possibly matching TRBD1 (6 bases). Trimming stripped 6 bases from V and 7 bases from J, with 15 bases between. Looked up from germline, CDR1 is SNHLY and CDR2 is FYNNEI. This CDR3 is 14 amino acids long. The CDR3 loop is CASSPTGRGEKLFF. For the CDR3, the DNA is TGTGCCAGCAGCCCCACAGGGAGGGGTGAAAAACTGTTTTTT.

This clone has only one observation. The chain carries TRBV7-6 and TRBJ2-7; D remains unclear. The germline CDR1 and CDR2 sequences are SGHVS and FNYEAQ. Trimming shortened V by 1 base and J by 6 bases, and 19 bases separated the two germline ends. The CDR3 totals 16 residues. This CDR3 is CASSLEPDPARSEQYF. The CDR3 DNA is TGTGCCAGCAGCTTAGAGCCAGACCCCGCCAGGTCCGAGCAGTACTTC.

The chain links TRBV14 to TRBJ2-2; possibly TRBD1 for D (5 bases). This CDR3 contains 15 residues. The ends were cut back, 3 bases at V and 3 bases at J, with 11 bases in the middle. The germline gives CDR1 SGHDN, CDR2 FVKESK. The CDR3 region is CASSHRRGYTGELFF. The CDR3 nucleotides read TGTGCCAGCAGCCATCGAAGGGGATACACCGGGGAGCTGTTTTTT. The entire variable domain, with the rest obtained from reference TRBV14 and TRBJ2-2, is as follows: EAGVTQFPSHSVIEKGQTVTLRCDPISGHDNLYWYRRVMGKEIKFLLHFVKESKQDESGMPNNRFLAERTGGTYSTLKVQPAELEDSGVYFCASSHRRGYTGELFFGEGSRLTVL.